Following are 7 T cell receptor beta chains from one sample sequenced in a study of human thymus T cells. Sequencing used immunoSEQ multiplex PCR; TCRdb keeps in-frame clones, though not all of them. The sample lists roughly 60,000 clones, approximately 95% seen once, with under 7% in the top ten. The sequenced material came from blood. These receptors originate from a boy less than two years old with a congenital heart defect but otherwise immunologically healthy.

The CDR3 bases are TGTGCCAGCAGCTCGGGACGCCCTAGCACAGATACGCAGTATTTT. Translating gives CASSSGRPSTDTQYF. The V call is TRBV7-8, the J call TRBJ2-3; D tentatively fits TRBD1 or TRBD2 (5 bases each). Trimming removed 4 bases at V and 0 bases at J, with 11 bases between. From germline, CDR1 is SGHVS and CDR2 FQNEAQ. This CDR3 has 15 residues.

This chain links TRBV11-2 with TRBJ2-7, with D perhaps TRBD1 or TRBD2 (5 bases each). This CDR3 has 14 amino acids. V gave up 1 base and J gave up 3 bases, with 10 bases separating them. Germline lookup yields CDR1 SGHAT and CDR2 FQNNGV. The CDR3 DNA is TGTGCCAGCAGCTTAGCCAGGGACCGCTACGAGCAGTACTTC. It encodes CASSLARDRYEQYF. The full variable domain, with the rest looked up from reference TRBV11-2 and TRBJ2-7, is EAGVAQSPRYKIIEKRQSVAFWCNPISGHATLYWYQQILGQGPKLLIQFQNNGVVDDSQLPKDRFSAERLKGVDSTLKIQPAKLEDSAVYLCASSLARDRYEQYFGPGTRLTVT.

The rearrangement links TRBV4-1 to TRBJ2-7; 11 bases align to TRBD2. The CDR3 length is 16 residues. CDR1 and CDR2 (germline): MGHRA, YSYEKL. The V segment lost 0 bases and the J segment 3 bases; nucleotides outside the gene matches: 4. CDR3 region: CASSQDTGTSGYEQYF. Here the CDR3 DNA reads TGCGCCAGCAGCCAAGATACCGGGACTAGCGGCTACGAGCAGTACTTC.

The CDR3 DNA is TGTGCCAGCAGTGAAAGTGGTCAGGGCTATGGCTACACCTTC. It is translated as CASSESGQGYGYTF. This chain uses TRBV2 with TRBJ1-2; tentatively, D is TRBD1 (5 bases). CDR3 size: 14 residues. Trimming removed 2 bases from V and 4 bases from J, with 11 bases in between. Germline CDR1 reads SNHLY; CDR2 reads FYNNEI.

This chain links TRBV5-1 with TRBJ1-5; the D is unclear. Between the trimmed V and J ends, which lost 0 bases and 1 base, there was a span of 2 bases. Germline CDR1 reads SGHRS; CDR2 reads YFSETQ. The CDR3 length is 13 residues. The CDR3 here is CASSLDSNQPQHF. CDR3 nucleotide sequence: TGCGCCAGCAGCTTGGACAGCAATCAGCCCCAGCATTTT.

This chain connects TRBV27 to TRBJ2-7, with D possibly called TRBD1 or TRBD2 (5 bases each). V shed 6 bases and J shed 5 bases, with 17 bases lying between them. Germline-derived CDR1 and CDR2 are MNHEY and SMNVEV (reference sequence). There are 14 residues in the CDR3. CDR3 DNA: TGTGCCAGCAGCACAGGAGGCGATGTTAACGAGCAGTACTTC. Translation gives CASSTGGDVNEQYF.

The rearrangement links TRBV30 to TRBJ1-2; D is uncertain. The V end lost 0 bases, the J end lost 12 bases, and 14 bases lay between the germline ends. Germline CDR1 and CDR2: GTSNPN and SVGIG (reference sequence). The CDR3 covers 12 residues. CDR3 DNA: TGTGCCTGGAGTGTGCTGGGTCTGTTAGACACCTTC. It codes for CAWSVLGLLDTF.